This TCR beta chain was captured in a study of blood T cell repertoires in COVID-19. Overall study context: COVID-19 samples from acute and convalescent phases originated in the United States, Italy and Spain. From T cells, B-cell-depleted T cells, or PBMCs came the material, which was cDNA or gDNA.

Authors' methods: Reference gene primers were amplified, and this amplification served to estimate nucleated cell counts. Measured with immunoSEQ multiplex PCR; TCRdb has only the in-frame clones, and not every one. Clone size and the V and J calls come from that table; the DNA yielded D and trimming. The sample records about 150,000 clones, around 85% being singletons. This CDR3 contains 19 residues. Germline V lookup: CDR1 SNHLY, CDR2 FYNNEI. Trimming stripped 0 bases from V and 0 bases from J, with 15 bases between. This sequence was found in a woman between 65 and 79 years old with acute or convalescent COVID-19. The chain is built from TRBV2 and TRBJ1-6; D is unclear. The sample comprised peripheral blood. In nucleotides, the CDR3 is TGTGCCAGCAGTGAAGCGCTTTTGGAGGGTTTCTCCTATAATTCACCCCTCCACTTT. Its protein product is CASSEALLEGFSYNSPLHF.